The 9 T cell receptor beta chains below were found in one sample sequenced in a study of T-cell reconstitution after alpha-beta-depleted transplantation in children. Unique molecular identifiers tagged the TCRbeta library. One entry per CDR3 protein, called by TCRdb with MiXCR from the PCR reads. The sample gives over 200,000 distinct CDR3 sequences, approximately 11% of which show up once; roughly 27% is in the top ten. Here the sequenced sample was PBMCs, taken before TCRalphabeta/CD19-depleted stem cell transplant. The receptors shown here come from a child younger than two with acute myeloid leukemia, due to receive a stem cell transplant.

Comments on this clonotype: A read error may account for a junction end that differs from germline. V gene TRBV6-5 combines with J gene TRBJ2-7; no definite D call. Looked up from germline, CDR1 is MNHEY and CDR2 is SVGAGI. The CDR3 runs to 16 residues. CDR3 protein: CTSSYSWADNSYEQYF. DNA for the CDR3: TGTACCAGCAGTTACTCTTGGGCAGATAACTCCTACGAGCAGTACTTC.

This clonotype was recorded at least ten times. The J gene is TRBJ2-7, the V gene TRBV28; 8 bases line up with TRBD1. The CDR3 spans 13 residues. Looked up from germline, CDR1 is MDHEN and CDR2 is SYDVKM. Losses at the gene ends were 10 bases for V and 2 bases for J; bases not matched to a gene: 7. CDR3: CATGQGETYEQYF. The CDR3 DNA follows: TGTGCCACAGGACAGGGCGAAACCTACGAGCAGTACTTC.

This clonotype was counted a few times. The chain carries TRBV4-1 and TRBJ2-3; D is uncertain. V gave up 1 base and J gave up 6 bases, with 20 bases separating them. This CDR3 is built from 17 residues. Germline loops: CDR1 MGHRA, CDR2 YSYEKL. CDR3 DNA: TGCGCCAGCAGCCAAGGCCCCGGACCCAGAAGGGTTGATACGCAGTATTTT. This translates into CASSQGPGPRRVDTQYF.

Ten or more counts support this clonotype. The chain is built from TRBV5-1 and TRBJ2-5; D is perhaps TRBD1 (5 bases). This CDR3 has 14 amino acids. The ends were cut back, 0 bases at V and 5 bases at J, with 11 bases in the middle. The germline gives CDR1 SGHRS, CDR2 YFSETQ. The CDR3 DNA sequence: TGCGCCAGCAGCTTGGGTCAGGGTCTGGAGACCCAGTACTTC. Residues: CASSLGQGLETQYF.

There are many counts of this clonotype. The chain carries TRBV7-2 and TRBJ2-7; D not certain. Deletions cut 5 bases from V and 0 bases from J, with 17 bases between. The germline V gene encodes CDR1 SGHTA and CDR2 FQGNSA. The CDR3 sequence is 16 residues long. The CDR3 DNA reads as TGTGCCAGCAGCCTCATGCAGACGCACAACTCCTACGAGCAGTACTTC. Translated: CASSLMQTHNSYEQYF. The whole variable domain, filled in from reference TRBV7-2 and TRBJ2-7, reads GAGVSQSPSNKVTEKGKDVELRCDPISGHTALYWYRQSLGQGLEFLIYFQGNSAPDKSGLPSDRFSAERTGGSVSTLTIQRTQQEDSAVYLCASSLMQTHNSYEQYFGPGTRLTVT.

This clonotype was observed at least ten times. This chain uses TRBV20-1 with TRBJ2-7, with 7 bases that match TRBD1. Trimming cost V 5 bases and J 5 bases; bases outside gene matches: 12. The CDR3 is 14 amino acids. Germline V CDR1 and CDR2: DFQATT, SNEGSKA (reference sequence). The DNA of the CDR3 is TGCAGTGCTCGGCGACAGGGAAATGTCCACGAGCAGTACTTC. It is translated as CSARRQGNVHEQYF.

J is TRBJ2-7 and V is TRBV6-1, with a tentative D call TRBD1 (6 bases). This CDR3 has 13 residues. Germline V gene lookup returns CDR1 MNHNS and CDR2 SASEGT. V was pared by 5 bases and J by 2 bases, with 10 bases between. This chain's CDR3 is CASSQGYAYEQYF. In DNA form, the CDR3 reads TGTGCCAGCAGTCAGGGGTATGCCTACGAGCAGTACTTC.

This clonotype was seen at least ten times. J is TRBJ2-1 and V is TRBV30; 13 nucleotides match TRBD2. Germline CDR1 is GTSNPN and CDR2 is SVGIG (reference sequence). This CDR3 has 14 amino acids. Trimming at V came to 4 bases and at J to 6 bases, leaving 3 bases not matched to a gene. This CDR3 reads CAWIRTSGSNEQFF. CDR3 DNA: TGTGCCTGGATTCGGACTAGCGGGAGCAATGAGCAGTTCTTC.

In this sample, this clonotype turned up many times. This chain links TRBV28 with TRBJ2-7; perhaps TRBD1 as D (6 bases). Germline CDR1 reads MDHEN; CDR2 reads SYDVKM. This CDR3 has 14 residues. V was trimmed by 2 bases and J by 9 bases, leaving 17 bases between them. CDR3 in DNA: TGTGCCAGCAGTTTAATTGACAGGTTCCACGGGCAGTACTTC. This translates into CASSLIDRFHGQYF.